The 2 T cell receptor beta chains listed next were all sequenced from one sample in a study of T-cell reconstitution after alpha-beta-depleted transplantation in children. Unique molecular identifiers were built into the TCRbeta library. TCRdb processed the PCR reads anew with MiXCR; each CDR3 protein has one entry. This table holds hundreds of thousands of distinct CDR3 sequences, 6.5% to 9% found once. Specimen: PBMCs, mostly from graft donor cells, collected 180 days after TCRalphabeta/CD19-depleted stem cell transplant. The receptors were sampled from a male patient between 10 and 17 years old who had a stem cell transplant for acute lymphoblastic leukemia, so the T cells may come from the graft donor.

This clonotype was recorded once. A much larger clonotype is one base distant, so this may be a read error. The chain employs TRBV13 and TRBJ2-7; TRBD2 aligns across 7 bases. Germline V gene sequence: CDR1 PRHDT, CDR2 FYEKMQ (reference sequence). This CDR3 is built from 14 residues. V shed 5 bases, J shed 1 base, and the junction held 5 bases outside the gene matches. For the CDR3, the DNA is TGTGCCAGCAGCCCTGGACTAGGGTCCTACGAGCAGTACTTC. It yields the protein CASSPGLGSYEQYF.

V and J are TRBV18 and TRBJ1-2, with 10 bases identical to TRBD1. CDR1 and CDR2 from the germline V gene are KGHSH and LQKENI. The CDR3 is 15 amino acids. The V and J ends lost 3 bases and 5 bases, in that order; junction bases with no gene match: 6. In DNA form, the CDR3 reads TGTGCCAGCTCACCGGGACAGGGGTCAGGATATGGCTACACCTTC. Encoded protein: CASSPGQGSGYGYTF.